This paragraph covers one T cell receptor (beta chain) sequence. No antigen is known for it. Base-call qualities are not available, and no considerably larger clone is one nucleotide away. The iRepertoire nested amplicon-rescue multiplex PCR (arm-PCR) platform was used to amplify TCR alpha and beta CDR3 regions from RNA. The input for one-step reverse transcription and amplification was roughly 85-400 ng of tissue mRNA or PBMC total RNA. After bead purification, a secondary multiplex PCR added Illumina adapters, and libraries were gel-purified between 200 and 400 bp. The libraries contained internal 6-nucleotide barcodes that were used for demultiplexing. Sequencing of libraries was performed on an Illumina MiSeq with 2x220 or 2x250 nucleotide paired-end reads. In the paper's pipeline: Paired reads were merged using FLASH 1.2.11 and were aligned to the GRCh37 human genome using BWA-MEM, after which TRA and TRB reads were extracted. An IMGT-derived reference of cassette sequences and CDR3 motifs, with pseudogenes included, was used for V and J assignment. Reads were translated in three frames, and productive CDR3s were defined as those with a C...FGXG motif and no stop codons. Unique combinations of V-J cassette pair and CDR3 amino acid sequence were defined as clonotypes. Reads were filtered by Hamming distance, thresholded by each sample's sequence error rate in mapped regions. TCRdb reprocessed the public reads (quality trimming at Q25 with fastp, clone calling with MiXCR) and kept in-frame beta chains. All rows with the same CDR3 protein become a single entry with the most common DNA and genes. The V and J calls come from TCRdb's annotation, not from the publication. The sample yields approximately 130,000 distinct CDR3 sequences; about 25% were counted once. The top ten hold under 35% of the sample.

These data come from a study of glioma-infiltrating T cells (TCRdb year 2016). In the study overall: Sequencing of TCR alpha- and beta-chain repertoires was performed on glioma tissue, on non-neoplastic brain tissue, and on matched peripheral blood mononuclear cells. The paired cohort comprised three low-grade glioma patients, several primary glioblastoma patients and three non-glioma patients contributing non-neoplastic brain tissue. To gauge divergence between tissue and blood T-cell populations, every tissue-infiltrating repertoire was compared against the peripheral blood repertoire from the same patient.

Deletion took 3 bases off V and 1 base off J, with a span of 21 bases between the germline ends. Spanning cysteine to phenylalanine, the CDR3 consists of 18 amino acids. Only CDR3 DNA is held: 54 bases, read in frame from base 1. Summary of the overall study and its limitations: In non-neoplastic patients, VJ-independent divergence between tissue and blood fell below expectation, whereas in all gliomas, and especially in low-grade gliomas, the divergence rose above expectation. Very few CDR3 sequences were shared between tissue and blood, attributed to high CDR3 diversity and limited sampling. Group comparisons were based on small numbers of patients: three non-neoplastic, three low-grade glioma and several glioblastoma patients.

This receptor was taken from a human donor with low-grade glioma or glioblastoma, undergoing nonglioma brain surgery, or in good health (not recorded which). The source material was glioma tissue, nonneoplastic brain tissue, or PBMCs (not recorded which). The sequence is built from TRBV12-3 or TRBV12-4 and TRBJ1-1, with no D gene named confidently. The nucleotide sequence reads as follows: TGTGCCAGCAGTTTGCCCCGCCTCAGCCGGGGAGGGAACACTGAAGCTTTCTTT. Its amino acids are CASSLPRLSRGGNTEAFF.